The 15 T cell receptor beta chains presented below share a single source sample, sequenced in a study of cytomegalovirus exposure and HLA in healthy donors. Only in-frame clones appear in the TCRdb table, and some are missing; sequencing was by immunoSEQ multiplex PCR. The profile shows 110,000 to 150,000 clones, approximately 86% of them singletons. Specimen: PBMCs. The receptors were sampled from a woman younger than 30 in good health and CMV-seropositive.

The chain employs TRBV4-2 and TRBJ1-1; 7 bases are a match to TRBD1. Germline V gives CDR1 LGHNA, CDR2 YNFKEQ. The CDR3 is 15 amino acids. The V gene end was trimmed by 0 bases and the J gene end by 6 bases; junction bases not matched to a gene: 7. DNA of the CDR3: TGTGCCAGCAGCCAAGAGAGGGGGCTTTGGCCTGAAGCTTTCTTT. It translates to CASSQERGLWPEAFF.

The chain is built from TRBV7-9 and TRBJ2-1; D is perhaps TRBD1 (6 bases). The V end lost 1 base, the J end lost 4 bases, and 8 bases lay between the germline ends. The CDR3 covers 14 residues. Looked up from germline, CDR1 is SEHNR and CDR2 is FQNEAQ (reference sequence). The CDR3, as DNA: TGTGCCAGCAGCTTAGTTGGACAGTACAATGAGCAGTTCTTC. It is translated as CASSLVGQYNEQFF.

The rearrangement joins TRBV6-5 to TRBJ2-7; perhaps TRBD1 as D (5 bases). Per the germline V gene, CDR1 is MNHEY and CDR2 is SVGAGI. V lost 3 bases and J lost 8, with 8 bases in between. CDR3 size: 11 residues. CDR3 residues: CASSYQGQQYF. The CDR3, as DNA: TGTGCCAGCAGTTATCAGGGTCAGCAGTACTTC.

The V call is TRBV19, the J call TRBJ2-5, with D possibly TRBD2 on 5 matching bases. The V end lost 3 bases, the J end lost 5 bases, and 16 bases lay between the germline ends. CDR1 and CDR2 from the germline V gene are LNHDA and SQIVND (reference sequence). This CDR3 has 15 amino acids. As DNA, the CDR3 is TGTGCCAGTAGTATGGGTCGGGCGAGAGGGGAGACCCAGTACTTC. Translation: CASSMGRARGETQYF.

The chain employs TRBV6-6 and TRBJ2-1, with 7 bases fitting TRBD1. Germline lookup yields CDR1 MNHNY and CDR2 SVGAGI (reference sequence). The CDR3 is made up of 15 amino acids. J was trimmed by 6 bases and V by 5 bases; bases with no gene match: 10. CDR3 bases: TGTGCCAGCAGTGTCACAGGGGCACTGGGCAATGAGCAGTTCTTC. Translation: CASSVTGALGNEQFF.

This clone was recorded only once. The chain links TRBV6-6 to TRBJ2-5; 10 positions match TRBD2. Germline CDR1 reads MNHNY; CDR2 reads SVGAGI (reference sequence). The CDR3 has 16 residues. V lost 6 bases to trimming and J lost 4 bases; unmatched junction nucleotides: 11. The CDR3 sequence: CASSQSLAGVGETQYF. Here the CDR3 DNA reads TGTGCCAGCAGCCAGAGCCTAGCGGGAGTAGGAGAGACCCAGTACTTC.

This clone was detected once. The gene calls are TRBV5-6 and TRBJ1-1; no definite D call. Trimming pared 1 base from V and 0 bases from J, leaving 10 bases between. The CDR3 consists of 15 residues. The germline V gene encodes CDR1 SGHDT and CDR2 YYEEEE. CDR3 loop: CASSLTEQLNTEAFF. In DNA, the CDR3 is TGTGCCAGCAGCTTGACGGAGCAGCTGAACACTGAAGCTTTCTTT. Looking up the rest from reference TRBV5-6 and TRBJ1-1 gives the full variable domain: DAGVTQSPTHLIKTRGQQVTLRCSPKSGHDTVSWYQQALGQGPQFIFQYYEEEERQRGNFPDRFSGHQFPNYSSELNVNALLLGDSALYLCASSLTEQLNTEAFFGQGTRLTVV.

This chain joins TRBV18 and TRBJ1-5; 7 nucleotides line up with TRBD1. Germline loops: CDR1 KGHSH, CDR2 LQKENI. CDR3 size: 14 residues. V dropped 5 bases and J dropped 6; count of bases not matched to a gene: 7. The CDR3 spells CASSKQGNSQPQHF. The CDR3 nucleotides are TGTGCCAGCTCAAAACAGGGGAACAGTCAGCCCCAGCATTTT.

The V gene is TRBV5-6, the J gene TRBJ2-7; 7 bases are shared with TRBD2. After removal of 0 bases from V and 6 bases from J, the junction contained 9 bases not matched to a gene. The germline V gene encodes CDR1 SGHDT and CDR2 YYEEEE. CDR3 size: 15 residues. This chain's CDR3 is CASSLGSHRGVEQYF. CDR3 coding DNA: TGTGCCAGCAGCTTGGGTAGCCACCGGGGGGTCGAGCAGTACTTC.

The chain links TRBV11-2 to TRBJ1-6, with TRBD1 matching 8 bases. This CDR3 comprises 16 residues. Germline trimming cut 5 bases from V and 7 bases from J; bases unmatched to any gene: 10. Germline-derived CDR1 and CDR2 are SGHAT and FQNNGV. CDR3 coding DNA: TGTGCCAGCAGCCAAACGGACAGGGTGAGGAATTCACCCCTCCACTTT. This translates into CASSQTDRVRNSPLHF.

The CDR3 here is CASSQEEGTGGYEQYF. CDR3 DNA sequence: TGTGCCAGCAGCCAAGAGGAAGGGACAGGGGGCTACGAGCAGTACTTC. This chain uses TRBV4-2 with TRBJ2-7; 11 nucleotides match TRBD1. The CDR3 runs 16 residues. Losses at the gene ends were 0 bases for V and 3 bases for J; bases not matched to a gene: 4. Germline V gives CDR1 LGHNA, CDR2 YNFKEQ.

This clone was seen only once. The rearrangement links TRBV5-1 to TRBJ2-1, with 15 bases fitting TRBD2. The V segment lost 4 bases and the J segment 7 bases; nucleotides outside the gene matches: 6. Germline assignment: CDR1 SGHRS and CDR2 YFSETQ. This CDR3 spans 16 amino acids. CDR3 nucleotides: TGCGCCAGCAGCCCCGGGACTAGCGGGGGGATGAATGAGCAGTTCTTC. As protein: CASSPGTSGGMNEQFF.

This clone was seen once. The chain's CDR3 is CASSLLYTGTTHSYEQYF. The CDR3 DNA follows: TGTGCCAGCAGTTTACTATATACCGGGACTACTCACTCCTACGAGCAGTACTTC. The V call is TRBV28, the J call TRBJ2-7, with 7 bases matching TRBD2. Germline values: CDR1 MDHEN, CDR2 SYDVKM. J gave up 0 bases and V 2 bases, and 13 bases lay outside the gene matches. This CDR3 spans 18 amino acids.

V usage is TRBV19 and J usage is TRBJ2-7, with 7 bases that match TRBD1. Germline values: CDR1 LNHDA, CDR2 SQIVND (reference sequence). The V gene end was trimmed by 6 bases and the J gene end by 6 bases; junction bases not matched to a gene: 8. CDR3 length: 13 residues. The CDR3 loop reads CASSLTGMGEQYF. The DNA for the CDR3 is TGTGCCAGTAGCCTGACAGGGATGGGCGAGCAGTACTTC.

Only one count was recorded for this clone. V usage is TRBV5-1 and J usage is TRBJ1-3, with TRBD1 matching 8 bases. CDR1 SGHRS and CDR2 YFSETQ come from the germline V gene. This CDR3 has 17 residues. Trimming cost V 0 bases and J 7 bases; bases outside gene matches: 12. This CDR3 is CASSLEHPTGAMNTIYF. In DNA, the CDR3 is TGCGCCAGCAGCTTGGAGCATCCGACAGGGGCTATGAACACCATATATTTT.